This record covers a single T cell receptor (beta chain). Its target is unknown. This is likely a read error, given that the CDR3 carries no conserved phenylalanine or tryptophan at its end. It was from about 21-30 mg of unsorted bulk tissue that RNA and DNA were co-extracted. Enrolled patients were chronically infected with HBV and treatment-naive. Starting from 500 ng of total RNA, TCR beta cDNA was produced with a primer in the constant region. For TCR beta, libraries were produced by three nested multiplex PCR rounds using slightly modified ARM-PCR. Use of TRBV1-TRBV30 forward primers with a C-beta reverse primer characterized the first two PCR rounds, which lasted about 9 cycles each. TCRdb reanalysed the multiplex PCR reads using MiXCR and keeps one entry per CDR3 protein. The profile shows approximately 88,000 distinct CDR3 sequences, 55% to 75% of them singletons. These data belong to a study of tumor-infiltrating lymphocytes in primary liver carcinoma. Study-level background: Men as well as women, aged 30 to 69 years, made up the patients.

V was shortened by 5 bases and J by 3 bases, with 5 bases between the two germline ends. The germline V gene has CDR1 SEHNR and CDR2 FQNEAQ (reference sequence). This CDR3 contains 12 residues. Findings and limits, study-wide: Tumor-adjacent and tumor-blood pairs showed less overlap than tumor region pairs. Tumor top-250-clone fractions significantly exceeded those of blood (p = 0.039).

The chain links TRBV7-9 to TRBJ1-5; D gene ambiguous. The sequence was collected from a man aged 35-49 years with primary liver carcinoma and hepatitis B virus infection. Sequencing was done on a sample of tumor-adjacent normal liver tissue. The CDR3 DNA reads as TGTGCCAGCAGCCCCCCCAATCAGCCCCAGCATATT. It yields the protein CASSPPNQPQHI.